This T cell receptor (beta chain) emerged from a study of response to subunit inactivated influenza vaccine. This clonotype has more than one count but fewer than ten. TCRdb ran MiXCR on the RT-PCR reads and lists one entry per CDR3 protein. The sample has around 710,000 distinct CDR3 sequences; approximately 15% are singletons. The sample consisted of PBMCs from blood, taken around 14 days before vaccination. The sequence derives from a man in his fifties or sixties who received an inactivated influenza vaccine.

The CDR3 sequence: CSYEDRDKVKETQYF. The DNA of the CDR3 is TGCAGCTACGAGGACAGGGATAAAGTGAAAGAGACCCAGTACTTC. The chain is built from TRBV29-1 and TRBJ2-5; 8 nucleotides align to TRBD1. CDR1 SQVTM and CDR2 ANQGSEA come from the germline V gene. CDR3 length: 15 amino acids. With V trimmed by 8 bases and J by 3 bases, 14 bases remained unmatched.